These 19 T cell receptor beta chains originate from one sample sequenced in a study of T cell repertoires in cytomegalovirus infection. TCRdb reprocessed the reads via MiXCR and lists one record per CDR3 protein. The sample has about 360,000 distinct CDR3 sequences; about a sixth are singletons. Sequencing was done on a sample of PBMCs. These receptor sequences come from a human donor in good health (CMV status not recorded). Some clones in this sample may be carry-over from other donors' samples.

This clonotype was found a few times. The chain has TRBV6-5 and TRBJ2-7; a weak D match, TRBD1 (6 bases). Germline values: CDR1 MNHEY, CDR2 SVGAGI. The V end was cut by 2 bases, the J end by 6 bases, with 11 bases between. The CDR3 has 13 residues. The CDR3 bases are TGTGCCAGCAGTTACCGGGCAGGGGTCGAGCAGTACTTC. Amino acid sequence: CASSYRAGVEQYF.

The J gene is TRBJ2-7, the V gene TRBV7-9; weak D call: TRBD2 (6 bases). Per germline, CDR1 SEHNR and CDR2 FQNEAQ (reference sequence). The germline V and J ends were trimmed by 5 bases and 7 bases, with 15 bases remaining between them. The CDR3 spans 13 residues. The CDR3 DNA reads as TGTGCCAGCAGCATACATTCGGCGGGGGAGCAGTACTTC. Translated, it gives CASSIHSAGEQYF.

The V and J genes are TRBV7-6 and TRBJ2-3, with TRBD2 matching 9 bases. Unmatched junction bases numbered 13, after V lost 3 bases and J lost 3 bases. Germline lookup yields CDR1 SGHVS and CDR2 FNYEAQ. The CDR3 extends over 18 amino acids. CDR3 protein: CASSFAAGGIKGTDTQYF. The CDR3 DNA sequence: TGTGCCAGCAGCTTCGCGGCGGGAGGGATAAAGGGAACAGATACGCAGTATTTT.

This clonotype was detected only a few times. The chain recombines TRBV5-4 with TRBJ2-3; D possibly corresponds to TRBD2 (6 bases). The CDR3 sequence is 16 residues long. CDR1 and CDR2 from the germline V gene are SGHNT and YYREEE (reference sequence). The V and J ends lost 4 bases and 3 bases respectively, with 18 bases between them. In DNA form, the CDR3 reads TGTGCCAGCAGCGAACCCGGGGGAAGAAGTACAGATACGCAGTATTTT. Translated: CASSEPGGRSTDTQYF.

V gene TRBV5-4 combines with J gene TRBJ2-5; 11 bases fit TRBD2. CDR1 is SGHNT, CDR2 YYREEE, per germline (reference sequence). The trim removed 4 bases at V and 5 bases at J, leaving 7 bases unmatched. This CDR3 spans 15 amino acids. DNA of the CDR3: TGTGCCAGCAGCGTCACTAGCGGGAGCGTCGAGACCCAGTACTTC. Translating gives CASSVTSGSVETQYF.

This clonotype was seen more than once but under ten times. The chain couples TRBV7-9 to TRBJ1-2; a possible D gene is TRBD1 (5 bases). Germline V gives CDR1 SEHNR, CDR2 FQNEAQ (reference sequence). The V gene lost 3 bases and the J gene lost 0 bases, with 11 bases spanning the gap. The length of the CDR3 is 15 residues. The CDR3 bases are TGTGCCAGCAGCTTGGCGAGGGGTACTAACTATGGCTACACCTTC. It translates to CASSLARGTNYGYTF.

CDR3 in DNA: TGTGCCAGTAGTAAATTTGGGACAGCTAACACTGAAGCTTTCTTT. This codes for CASSKFGTANTEAFF. The rearrangement uses TRBV19 and TRBJ1-1; 7 nucleotides match TRBD1. V shed 4 bases, J shed 2 bases, and the junction held 7 bases outside the gene matches. Looked up from germline, CDR1 is LNHDA and CDR2 is SQIVND (reference sequence). CDR3 size: 15 residues.

This clonotype was counted many times. The rearrangement links TRBV7-2 to TRBJ2-3; D is ambiguous. Trimming removed 3 bases at V and 6 bases at J, with 13 bases between. The CDR3 spans 14 residues. The germline gives CDR1 SGHTA, CDR2 FQGNSA. The CDR3 region is CASSFGLGKDTQYF. The CDR3 DNA reads TGTGCCAGCAGCTTTGGGCTTGGCAAGGATACGCAGTATTTT. The whole variable domain, remainder taken from reference TRBV7-2 and TRBJ2-3, is GAGVSQSPSNKVTEKGKDVELRCDPISGHTALYWYRQSLGQGLEFLIYFQGNSAPDKSGLPSDRFSAERTGGSVSTLTIQRTQQEDSAVYLCASSFGLGKDTQYFGPGTRLTVL.

The V gene is TRBV28, the J gene TRBJ1-4, with 11 nucleotides matching TRBD1. V shed 6 bases and J 7 bases; nucleotides not matched to a gene: 10. The germline V gene encodes CDR1 MDHEN and CDR2 SYDVKM. This CDR3 spans 16 amino acids. The CDR3 is CASSYPRTGGREKLFF. Here the CDR3 DNA reads TGTGCCAGCAGCTATCCAAGGACAGGGGGCCGTGAAAAACTGTTTTTT.

This clonotype appeared many times. This chain links TRBV7-2 with TRBJ1-1, with 10 bases identical to TRBD1. The CDR3 length is 17 residues. The ends lost 0 bases at V and 7 bases at J; junction bases unmatched: 11. CDR1 and CDR2 from the germline V gene are SGHTA and FQGNSA. CDR3 sequence reads: CASSLAPVTGGWGEAFF. Written as DNA, the CDR3 is TGTGCCAGCAGCTTAGCGCCCGTGACAGGGGGCTGGGGTGAAGCTTTCTTT.

The chain's CDR3 is CASSLSAGGGGQPQHF. CDR3 DNA: TGTGCCAGCAGTTTATCAGCAGGGGGCGGGGGTCAGCCCCAGCATTTT. The chain combines TRBV27 with TRBJ1-5; TRBD1 aligns across 8 bases. V trimming: 0 bases; J trimming: 6 bases; junction bases outside the gene matches: 7. In germline, CDR1 is MNHEY, CDR2 SMNVEV (reference sequence). The CDR3 length is 16 residues.

V gene TRBV5-4 combines with J gene TRBJ2-1; no reliable D call. Germline V gives CDR1 SGHNT, CDR2 YYREEE (reference sequence). The CDR3 length is 15 residues. V was shortened by 0 bases and J by 5 bases, with 12 bases between the two germline ends. CDR3 residues: CASSLDPSSDNEQFF. The DNA of the CDR3 is TGTGCCAGCAGCTTGGACCCCAGTTCGGACAATGAGCAGTTCTTC.

The chain carries TRBV2 and TRBJ2-1; D gene unclear. Per germline, CDR1 SNHLY and CDR2 FYNNEI. Between the trimmed V and J ends, which lost 8 bases and 5 bases, there was a span of 16 bases. CDR3 length equals 14 residues. The CDR3 nucleotides are TGTGCCAGCTTCCATAGGCTCTTAAACAATGAGCAGTTCTTC. Its protein is CASFHRLLNNEQFF.

This clonotype showed up just a few times. The genes are TRBV7-9 and TRBJ1-1; tentatively, D is TRBD1 (5 bases). The CDR3 runs to 14 residues. Germline V CDR1 and CDR2: SEHNR, FQNEAQ (reference sequence). V was cut by 5 bases and J by 6 bases, with 16 bases left in between. CDR3 coding DNA: TGTGCCAGCAGCCCGGACATGACGTTCTCTGAAGCTTTCTTT. It codes for CASSPDMTFSEAFF. The full variable domain, completed using reference TRBV7-9 and TRBJ1-1, is DTGVSQNPRHKITKRGQNVTFRCDPISEHNRLYWYRQTLGQGPEFLTYFQNEAQLEKSRLLSDRFSAERPKGSFSTLEIQRTEQGDSAMYLCASSPDMTFSEAFFGQGTRLTVV.

This clonotype appeared a few times. V gene TRBV12-3 or TRBV12-4 combines with J gene TRBJ2-1; D unresolved. The CDR3 sequence is 13 residues long. Trimming shortened V by 6 bases and J by 5 bases, and 11 bases separated the two germline ends. The CDR3 sequence: CASSYLSDNEQFF. The CDR3 DNA reads as TGTGCCAGCAGCTACCTGTCCGACAATGAGCAGTTCTTC.

This clonotype showed up many times. The genes are TRBV7-8 and TRBJ1-3; TRBD1 matches at 7 bases. Trimming at V came to 5 bases and at J to 2 bases, leaving 9 bases not matched to a gene. CDR1 is SGHVS and CDR2 is FQNEAQ in the germline V gene. This CDR3 region has 16 residues. CDR3 sequence: CASSPRRGLTGNTIYF. Here the CDR3 DNA reads TGTGCCAGCAGCCCCCGAAGGGGGCTCACTGGAAACACCATATATTTT. Using reference TRBV7-8 and TRBJ1-3 for the parts outside the CDR3, the full variable domain is GAGVSQSPRYKVAKRGQDVALRCDPISGHVSLFWYQQALGQGPEFLTYFQNEAQLDKSGLPSDRFFAERPEGSVSTLKIQRTQQEDSAVYLCASSPRRGLTGNTIYFGEGSWLTVV.

In this sample, this clonotype turned up a few times. The V and J genes are TRBV19 and TRBJ1-5; D perhaps matches TRBD1 (5 bases). The V gene lost 5 bases and the J gene lost 3 bases, with 11 bases spanning the gap. From germline, CDR1 is LNHDA and CDR2 SQIVND (reference sequence). CDR3 length equals 14 residues. CDR3 protein: CASSEGRVNQPQHF. For the CDR3, the DNA is TGTGCCAGTAGTGAGGGCAGGGTCAATCAGCCCCAGCATTTT.

V gene TRBV12-3 or TRBV12-4 combines with J gene TRBJ1-4; 8 bases match TRBD1. The CDR3 contains 15 residues. The trim removed 5 bases at V and 0 bases at J, leaving 2 bases unmatched. The CDR3 spells CASSKQGATNEKLFF. The DNA for the CDR3 is TGTGCCAGCAGTAAACAGGGGGCAACTAATGAAAAACTGTTTTTT.

The chain couples TRBV27 to TRBJ2-2, with D unclear. This CDR3 region has 14 residues. V gave up 4 bases and J gave up 5 bases, with 11 bases separating them. Germline V gives CDR1 MNHEY, CDR2 SMNVEV (reference sequence). CDR3 in amino acids: CASSSVFGTGELFF. In nucleotides, the CDR3 is TGTGCCAGCAGTTCCGTTTTCGGAACCGGGGAGCTGTTTTTT.